This T cell receptor (beta chain) comes out of a study of blood T cell repertoires in COVID-19. Study background: Material from acute and convalescent COVID-19 was sourced from the United States, Italy and Spain. PBMCs, B-cell-depleted T cells, or T cells provided the cDNA or gDNA that made up the material.

How the authors handled the data: Estimates of nucleated cell counts were drawn from the amplification of reference gene primers. Assay: immunoSEQ multiplex PCR; the TCRdb copy retains only in-frame clones and omits some. D and trimming come from the DNA, and the V and J calls and clone size come from that table. Of about 240,000 clones detected, over 65% appear once; the ten largest clones hold over 3%. The receptor was isolated from a woman of 80 years or more with acute or convalescent COVID-19. Sequenced sample: peripheral blood.

The CDR3 DNA is TGTGCCAGTGGGGACAGGGAGAGCTCCTACAATGAGCAGTTCTTC. Translated: CASGDRESSYNEQFF. This chain links TRBV19 with TRBJ2-1; 9 bases align to TRBD1. V trimming: 8 bases; J trimming: 0 bases; junction bases outside the gene matches: 5. The CDR3 totals 15 residues. Germline-derived CDR1 and CDR2 are LNHDA and SQIVND (reference sequence).